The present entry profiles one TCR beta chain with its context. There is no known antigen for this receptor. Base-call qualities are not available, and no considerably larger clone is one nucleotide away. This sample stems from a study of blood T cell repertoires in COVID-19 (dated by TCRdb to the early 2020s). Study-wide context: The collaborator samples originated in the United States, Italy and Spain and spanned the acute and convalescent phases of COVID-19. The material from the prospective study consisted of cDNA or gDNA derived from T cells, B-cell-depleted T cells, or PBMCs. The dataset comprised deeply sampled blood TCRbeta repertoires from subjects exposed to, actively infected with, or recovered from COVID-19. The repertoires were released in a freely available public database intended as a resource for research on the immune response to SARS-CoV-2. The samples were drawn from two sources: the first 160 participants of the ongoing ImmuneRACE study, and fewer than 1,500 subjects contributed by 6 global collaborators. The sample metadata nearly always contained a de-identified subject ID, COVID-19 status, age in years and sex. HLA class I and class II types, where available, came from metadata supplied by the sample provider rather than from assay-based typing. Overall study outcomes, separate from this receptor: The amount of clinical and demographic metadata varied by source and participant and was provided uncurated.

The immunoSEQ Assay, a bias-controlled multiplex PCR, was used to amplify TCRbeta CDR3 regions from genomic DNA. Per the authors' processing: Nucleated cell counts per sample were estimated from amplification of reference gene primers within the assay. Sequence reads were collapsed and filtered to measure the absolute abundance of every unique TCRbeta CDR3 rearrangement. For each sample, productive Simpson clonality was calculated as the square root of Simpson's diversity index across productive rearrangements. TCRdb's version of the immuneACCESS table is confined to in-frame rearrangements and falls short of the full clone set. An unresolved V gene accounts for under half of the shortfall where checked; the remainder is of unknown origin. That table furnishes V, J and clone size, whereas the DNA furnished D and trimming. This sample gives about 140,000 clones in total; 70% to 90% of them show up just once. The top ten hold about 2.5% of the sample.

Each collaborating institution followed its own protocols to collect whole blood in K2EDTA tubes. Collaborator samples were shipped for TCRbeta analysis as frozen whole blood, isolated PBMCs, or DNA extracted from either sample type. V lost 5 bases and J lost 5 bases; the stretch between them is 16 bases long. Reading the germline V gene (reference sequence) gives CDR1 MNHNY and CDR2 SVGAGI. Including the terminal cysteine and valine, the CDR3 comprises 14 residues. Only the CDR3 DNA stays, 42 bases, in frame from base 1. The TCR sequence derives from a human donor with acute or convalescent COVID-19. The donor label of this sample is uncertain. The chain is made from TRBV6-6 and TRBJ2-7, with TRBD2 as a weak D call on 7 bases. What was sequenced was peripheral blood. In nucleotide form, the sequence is TGTGCCAGCAGTCCACGGGAGGAGGGGGACGAGCAGTACGTC. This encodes CASSPREEGDEQYV.